The clone carrying this T cell receptor (beta chain) was recorded at least ten times. The antigen remains undetermined. The CDR3 loop spans 13 amino acids. Trimming stripped 6 bases from V and 2 bases from J, with 14 bases between. Germline V lookup: CDR1 DFQATT, CDR2 SNEGSKA (reference sequence). The investigators amplified TCR beta CDR3 regions from RNA transcripts. With the HTBI primer set, the TCR CDR3 went through a first round of RT-PCR. A single record per CDR3 protein comes from TCRdb applying MiXCR to the multiplex PCR reads. Of hundreds of thousands of distinct CDR3 sequences detected, approximately 13% appear once; the ten largest clones hold around 9.2%. Diagnostic decisions used clinical symptoms, serum thyroxine and TRAb, thyroid ultrasound and orbital computed tomography. This specimen comes from a study of T cells in Graves' hyperthyroidism and ophthalmopathy. Overall study findings and caveats: In the blood, most expanded thyroid clonotypes above 0.001 appeared as well.

The gene calls are TRBV20-1 and TRBJ2-7; D possibly corresponds to TRBD1 (5 bases). Sample: blood. The source is a woman aged 18-29 years with Graves' hyperthyroidism. The CDR3 DNA sequence: TGCAGTGCGCGTCCCCAGGGCGCCTACGAGCAGTACTTC. This gives the protein CSARPQGAYEQYF.